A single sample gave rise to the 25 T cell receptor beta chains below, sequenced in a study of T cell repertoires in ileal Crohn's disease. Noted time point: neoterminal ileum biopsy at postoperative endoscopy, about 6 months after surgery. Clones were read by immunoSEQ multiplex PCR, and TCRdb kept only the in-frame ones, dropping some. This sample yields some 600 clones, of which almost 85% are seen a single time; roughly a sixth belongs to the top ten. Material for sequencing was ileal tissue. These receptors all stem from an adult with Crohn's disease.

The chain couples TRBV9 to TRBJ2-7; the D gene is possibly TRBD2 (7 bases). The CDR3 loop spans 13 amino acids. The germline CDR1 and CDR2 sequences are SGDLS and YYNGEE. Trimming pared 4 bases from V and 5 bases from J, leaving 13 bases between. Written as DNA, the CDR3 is TGTGCCAGCAGCCCCGGGGGGCTGGACGAGCAGTACTTC. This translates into CASSPGGLDEQYF.

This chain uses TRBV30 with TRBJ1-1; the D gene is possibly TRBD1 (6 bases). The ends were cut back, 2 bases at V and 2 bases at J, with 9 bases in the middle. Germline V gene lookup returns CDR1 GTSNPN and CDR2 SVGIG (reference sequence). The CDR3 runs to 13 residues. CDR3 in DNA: TGTGCCTGGAGTAAGACAGGTAACACTGAAGCTTTCTTT. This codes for CAWSKTGNTEAFF.

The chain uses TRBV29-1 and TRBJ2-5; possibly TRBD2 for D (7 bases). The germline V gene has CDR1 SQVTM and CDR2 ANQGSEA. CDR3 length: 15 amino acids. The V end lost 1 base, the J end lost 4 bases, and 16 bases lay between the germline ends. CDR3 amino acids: CSVEGGWGGRETQYF. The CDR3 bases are TGCAGCGTTGAAGGGGGTTGGGGGGGCAGAGAGACCCAGTACTTC.

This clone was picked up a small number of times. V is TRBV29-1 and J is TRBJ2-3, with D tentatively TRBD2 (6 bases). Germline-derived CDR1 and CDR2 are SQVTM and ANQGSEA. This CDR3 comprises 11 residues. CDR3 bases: TGCGCGGGGCGGTACGCAGATACGCAGTATTTT. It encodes CAGRYADTQYF.

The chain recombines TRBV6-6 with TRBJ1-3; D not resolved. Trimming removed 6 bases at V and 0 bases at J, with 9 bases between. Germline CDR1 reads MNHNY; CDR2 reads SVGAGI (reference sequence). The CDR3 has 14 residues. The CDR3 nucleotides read TGTGCCAGCAGCTGGGCCCTCTCTGGAAACACCATATATTTT. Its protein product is CASSWALSGNTIYF.

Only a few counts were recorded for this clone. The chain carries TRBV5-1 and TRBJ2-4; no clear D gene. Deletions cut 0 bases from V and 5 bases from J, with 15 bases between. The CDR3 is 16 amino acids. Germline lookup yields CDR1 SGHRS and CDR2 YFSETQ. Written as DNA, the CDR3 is TGCGCCAGCAGCTTGGAGGCTGGGGATTTCGAAAACATTCAGTACTTC. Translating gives CASSLEAGDFENIQYF.

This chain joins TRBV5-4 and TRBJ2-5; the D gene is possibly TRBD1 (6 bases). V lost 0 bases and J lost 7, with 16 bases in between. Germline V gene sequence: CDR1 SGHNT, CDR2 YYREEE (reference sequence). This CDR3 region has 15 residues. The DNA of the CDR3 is TGTGCCAGCAGCTTGGAGGCAGGGGCCAGGGCGACCCAGTACTTC. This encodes CASSLEAGARATQYF. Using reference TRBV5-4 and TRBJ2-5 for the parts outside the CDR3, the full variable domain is ETGVTQSPTHLIKTRGQQVTLRCSSQSGHNTVSWYQQALGQGPQFIFQYYREEENGRGNFPPRFSGLQFPNYSSELNVNALELDDSALYLCASSLEAGARATQYFGPGTRLLVL.

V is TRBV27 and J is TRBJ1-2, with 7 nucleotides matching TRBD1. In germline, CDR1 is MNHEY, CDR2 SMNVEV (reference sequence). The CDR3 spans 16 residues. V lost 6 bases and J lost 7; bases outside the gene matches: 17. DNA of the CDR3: TGTGCCAGCAGAGGGGACAGACGAGTTTTGGAGGGTGGCTACACCTTC. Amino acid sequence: CASRGDRRVLEGGYTF.

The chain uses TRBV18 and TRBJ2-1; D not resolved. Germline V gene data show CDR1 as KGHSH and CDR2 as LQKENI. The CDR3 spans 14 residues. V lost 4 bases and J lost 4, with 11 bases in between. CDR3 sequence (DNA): TGTGCCAGCTCACAGCTCTACGGTTACAATGAGCAGTTCTTC. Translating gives CASSQLYGYNEQFF.

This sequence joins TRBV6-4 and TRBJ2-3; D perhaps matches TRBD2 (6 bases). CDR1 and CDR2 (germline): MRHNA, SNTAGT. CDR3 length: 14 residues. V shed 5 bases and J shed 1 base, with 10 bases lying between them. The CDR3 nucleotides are TGTGCCAGCAGTCAGGGAGGAGGCACAGATACGCAGTATTTT. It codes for CASSQGGGTDTQYF.

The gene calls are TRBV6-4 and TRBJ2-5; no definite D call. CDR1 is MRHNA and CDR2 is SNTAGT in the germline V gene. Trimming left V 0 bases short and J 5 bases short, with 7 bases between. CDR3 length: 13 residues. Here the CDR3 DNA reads TGTGCCAGCAGTGACTCGAATGGCGAGACCCAGTACTTC. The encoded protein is CASSDSNGETQYF.

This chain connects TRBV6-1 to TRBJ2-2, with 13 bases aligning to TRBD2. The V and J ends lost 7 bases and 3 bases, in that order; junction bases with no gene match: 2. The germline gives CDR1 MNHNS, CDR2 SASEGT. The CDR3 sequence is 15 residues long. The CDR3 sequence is CASTGLAGDTGELFF. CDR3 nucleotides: TGTGCCAGCACTGGACTAGCGGGGGACACCGGGGAGCTGTTTTTT.

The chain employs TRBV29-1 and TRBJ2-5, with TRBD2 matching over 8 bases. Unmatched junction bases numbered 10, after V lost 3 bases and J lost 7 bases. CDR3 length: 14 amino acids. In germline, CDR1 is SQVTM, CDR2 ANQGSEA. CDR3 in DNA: TGCAGCGTTGATCATTCGGGGGGGCAGGGGACCCAGTACTTC. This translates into CSVDHSGGQGTQYF.

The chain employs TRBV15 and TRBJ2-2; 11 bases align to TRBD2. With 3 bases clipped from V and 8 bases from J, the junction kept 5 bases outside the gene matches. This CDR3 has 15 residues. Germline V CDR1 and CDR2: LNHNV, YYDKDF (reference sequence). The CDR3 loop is CATSSETSGGGELFF. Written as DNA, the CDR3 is TGTGCCACCAGCAGTGAAACTAGCGGGGGAGGGGAGCTGTTTTTT.

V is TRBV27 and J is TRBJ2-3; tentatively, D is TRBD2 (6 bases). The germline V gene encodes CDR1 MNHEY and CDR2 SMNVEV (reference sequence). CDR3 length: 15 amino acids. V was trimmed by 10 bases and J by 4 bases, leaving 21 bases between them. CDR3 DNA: TGTGCCACAACCCAAATGATCGGGGGTTCAGATACGCAGTATTTT. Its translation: CATTQMIGGSDTQYF.

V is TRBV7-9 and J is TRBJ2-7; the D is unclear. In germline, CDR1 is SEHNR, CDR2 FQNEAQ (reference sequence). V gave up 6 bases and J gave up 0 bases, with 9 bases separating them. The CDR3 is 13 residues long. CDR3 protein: CASRDGLSYEQYF. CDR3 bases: TGTGCCAGCAGGGACGGTCTCTCCTACGAGCAGTACTTC. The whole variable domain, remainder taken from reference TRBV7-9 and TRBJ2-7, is DTGVSQNPRHKITKRGQNVTFRCDPISEHNRLYWYRQTLGQGPEFLTYFQNEAQLEKSRLLSDRFSAERPKGSFSTLEIQRTEQGDSAMYLCASRDGLSYEQYFGPGTRLTVT.

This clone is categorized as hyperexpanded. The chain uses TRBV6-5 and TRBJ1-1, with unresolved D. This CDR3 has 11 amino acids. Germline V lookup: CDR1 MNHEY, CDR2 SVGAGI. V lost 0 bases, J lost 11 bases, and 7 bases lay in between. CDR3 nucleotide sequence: TGTGCCAGCAGTTACTCGGGAGGGGCTTTCTTT. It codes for CASSYSGGAFF.

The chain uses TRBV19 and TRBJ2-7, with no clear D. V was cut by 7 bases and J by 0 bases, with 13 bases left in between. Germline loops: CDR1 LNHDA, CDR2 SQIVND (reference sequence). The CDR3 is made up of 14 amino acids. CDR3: CASKTGSSSYEQYF. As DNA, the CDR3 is TGTGCCAGTAAAACCGGCTCGAGCTCCTACGAGCAGTACTTC. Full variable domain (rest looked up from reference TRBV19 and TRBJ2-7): DGGITQSPKYLFRKEGQNVTLSCEQNLNHDAMYWYRQDPGQGLRLIYYSQIVNDFQKGDIAEGYSVSREKKESFPLTVTSAQKNPTAFYLCASKTGSSSYEQYFGPGTRLTVT.

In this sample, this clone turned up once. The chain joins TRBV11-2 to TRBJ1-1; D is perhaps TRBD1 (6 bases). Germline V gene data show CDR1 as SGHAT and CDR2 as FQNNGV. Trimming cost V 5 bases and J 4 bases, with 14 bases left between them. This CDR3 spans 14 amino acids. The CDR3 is CASSPTGFSTEAFF. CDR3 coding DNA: TGTGCCAGCAGCCCAACAGGGTTTTCCACTGAAGCTTTCTTT.

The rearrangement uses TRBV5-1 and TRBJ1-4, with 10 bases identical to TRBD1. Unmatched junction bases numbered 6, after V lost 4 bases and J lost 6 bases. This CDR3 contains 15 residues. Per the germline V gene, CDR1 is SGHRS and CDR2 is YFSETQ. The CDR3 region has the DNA TGCGCCAGCAGCCCCGAGACAGGGGGCTATGAAAAACTGTTTTTT. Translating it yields CASSPETGGYEKLFF.

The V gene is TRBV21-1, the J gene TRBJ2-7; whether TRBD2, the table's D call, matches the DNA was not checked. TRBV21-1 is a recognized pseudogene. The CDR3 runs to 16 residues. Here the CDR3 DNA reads TGTGCCAGCAGCAAAAGCGCGGGCAGAATTTCCTACGAGCAGTACTTC. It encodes CASSKSAGRISYEQYF.

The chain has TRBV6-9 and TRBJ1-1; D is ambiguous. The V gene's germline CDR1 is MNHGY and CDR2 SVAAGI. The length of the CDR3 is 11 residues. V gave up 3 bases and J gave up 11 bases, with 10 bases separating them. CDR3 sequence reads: CASSYSGGAFF. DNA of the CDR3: TGTGCCAGCAGTTACTCGGGAGGGGCTTTCTTT.

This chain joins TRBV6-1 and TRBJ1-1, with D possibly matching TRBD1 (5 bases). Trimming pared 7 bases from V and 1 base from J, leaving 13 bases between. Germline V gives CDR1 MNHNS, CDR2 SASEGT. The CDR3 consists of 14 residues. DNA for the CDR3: TGTGCCAGCATTGGGGGTTCGGGGAACACTGAAGCTTTCTTT. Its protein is CASIGGSGNTEAFF.

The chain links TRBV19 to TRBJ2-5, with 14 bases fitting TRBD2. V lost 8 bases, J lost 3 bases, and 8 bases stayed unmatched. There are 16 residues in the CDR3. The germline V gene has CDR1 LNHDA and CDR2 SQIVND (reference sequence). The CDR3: CASARLAGGTEETQYF. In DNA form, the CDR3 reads TGTGCCAGTGCGAGACTAGCGGGGGGGACGGAAGAGACCCAGTACTTC.

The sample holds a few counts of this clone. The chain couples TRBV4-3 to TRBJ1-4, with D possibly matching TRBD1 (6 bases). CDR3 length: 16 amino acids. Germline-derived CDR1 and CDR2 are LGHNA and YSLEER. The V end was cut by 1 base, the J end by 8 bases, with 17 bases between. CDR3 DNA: TGCGCCAGCAGCCAAGCTCTACAGGGACTGATCGAAAAACTGTTTTTT. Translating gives CASSQALQGLIEKLFF.